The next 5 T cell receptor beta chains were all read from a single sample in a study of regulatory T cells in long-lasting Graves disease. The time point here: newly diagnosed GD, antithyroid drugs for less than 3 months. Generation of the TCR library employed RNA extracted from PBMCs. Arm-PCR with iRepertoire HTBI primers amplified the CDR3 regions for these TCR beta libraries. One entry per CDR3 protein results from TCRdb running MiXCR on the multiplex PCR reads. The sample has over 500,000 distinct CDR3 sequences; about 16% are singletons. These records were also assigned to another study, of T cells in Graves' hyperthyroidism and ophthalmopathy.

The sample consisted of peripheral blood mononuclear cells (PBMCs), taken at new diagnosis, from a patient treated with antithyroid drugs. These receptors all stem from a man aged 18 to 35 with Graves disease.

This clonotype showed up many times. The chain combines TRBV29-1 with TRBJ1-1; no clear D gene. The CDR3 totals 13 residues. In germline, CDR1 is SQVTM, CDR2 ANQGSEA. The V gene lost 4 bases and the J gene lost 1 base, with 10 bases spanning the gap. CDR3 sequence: CSVGRGKNTEAFF. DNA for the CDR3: TGCAGCGTTGGCCGGGGAAAGAACACTGAAGCTTTCTTT.

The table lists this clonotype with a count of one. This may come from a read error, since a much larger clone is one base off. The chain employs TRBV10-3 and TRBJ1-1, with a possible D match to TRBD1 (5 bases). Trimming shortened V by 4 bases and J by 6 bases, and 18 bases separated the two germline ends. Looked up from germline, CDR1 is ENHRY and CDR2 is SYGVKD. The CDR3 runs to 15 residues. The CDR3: CAISAESLWGAEAFF. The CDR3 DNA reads TGTGCCATCAGTGCTGAGTCCCTCTGGGGGGCTGAAGCTTTCTTT.

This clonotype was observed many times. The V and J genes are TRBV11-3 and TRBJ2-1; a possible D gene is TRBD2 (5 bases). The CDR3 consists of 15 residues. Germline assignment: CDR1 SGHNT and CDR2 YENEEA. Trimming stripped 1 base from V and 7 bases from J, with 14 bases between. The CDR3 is CASSLGPPPGNEQFF. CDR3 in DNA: TGTGCCAGCAGCTTAGGACCCCCCCCGGGGAATGAGCAGTTCTTC.

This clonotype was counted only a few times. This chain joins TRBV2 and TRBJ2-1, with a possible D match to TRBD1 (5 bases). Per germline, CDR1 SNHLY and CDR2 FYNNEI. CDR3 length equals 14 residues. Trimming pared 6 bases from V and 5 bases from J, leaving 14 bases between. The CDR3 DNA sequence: TGTGCCAGCAGGAAGATAACAGGCAACAATGAGCAGTTCTTC. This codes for CASRKITGNNEQFF.

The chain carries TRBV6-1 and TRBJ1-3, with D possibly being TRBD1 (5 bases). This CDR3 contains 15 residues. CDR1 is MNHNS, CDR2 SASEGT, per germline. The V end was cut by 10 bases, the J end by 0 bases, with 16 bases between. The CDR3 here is CATYWGGSSGNTIYF. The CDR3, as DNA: TGTGCCACCTATTGGGGGGGTTCCTCTGGAAACACCATATATTTT.